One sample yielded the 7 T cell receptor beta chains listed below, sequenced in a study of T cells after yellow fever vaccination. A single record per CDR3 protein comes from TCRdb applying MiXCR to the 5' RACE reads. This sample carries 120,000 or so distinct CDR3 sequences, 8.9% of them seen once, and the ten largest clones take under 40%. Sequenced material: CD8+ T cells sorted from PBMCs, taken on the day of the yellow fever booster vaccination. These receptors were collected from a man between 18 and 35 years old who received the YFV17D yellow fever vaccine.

DNA of the CDR3: TGCGCCAGCAGCCGCCGACAGGGGGAAATGGAGACCCAGTACTTC. This translates into CASSRRQGEMETQYF. The V gene is TRBV5-1, the J gene TRBJ2-5; 9 bases are a match to TRBD1. This CDR3 is built from 15 residues. The germline gives CDR1 SGHRS, CDR2 YFSETQ. V shed 4 bases and J 5 bases; nucleotides not matched to a gene: 9.

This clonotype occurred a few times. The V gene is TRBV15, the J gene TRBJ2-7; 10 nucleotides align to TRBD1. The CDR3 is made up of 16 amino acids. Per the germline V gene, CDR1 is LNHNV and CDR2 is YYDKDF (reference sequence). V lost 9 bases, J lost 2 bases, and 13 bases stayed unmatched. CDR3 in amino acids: CATSAWGQGPPYEQYV. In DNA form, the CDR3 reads TGTGCCACGTCAGCCTGGGGACAGGGGCCTCCCTACGAGCAGTACGTC.

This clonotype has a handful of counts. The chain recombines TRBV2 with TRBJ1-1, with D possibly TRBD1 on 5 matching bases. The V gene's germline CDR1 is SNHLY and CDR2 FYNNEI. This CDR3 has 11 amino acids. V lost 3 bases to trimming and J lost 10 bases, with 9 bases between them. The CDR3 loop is CASSDRVGAFF. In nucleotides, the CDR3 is TGTGCCAGCAGTGACAGGGTAGGAGCTTTCTTT.

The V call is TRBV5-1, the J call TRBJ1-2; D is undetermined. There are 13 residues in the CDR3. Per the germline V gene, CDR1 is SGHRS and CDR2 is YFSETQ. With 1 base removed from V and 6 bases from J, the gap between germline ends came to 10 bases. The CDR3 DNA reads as TGCGCCAGCAGCTTGACAGCTGGGGATGGCTACACCTTC. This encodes CASSLTAGDGYTF.

The CDR3 DNA reads TGTGCCAGTAGTATAGCGGCGGGACTGGCAGAGACCCAGTACTTC. Protein: CASSIAAGLAETQYF. This chain connects TRBV19 to TRBJ2-5; perhaps TRBD2 as D (6 bases). Germline loops: CDR1 LNHDA, CDR2 SQIVND (reference sequence). V gave up 1 base and J gave up 4 bases, with 13 bases separating them. The CDR3 has 15 residues. The full variable domain, rest sourced from reference TRBV19 and TRBJ2-5, is DGGITQSPKYLFRKEGQNVTLSCEQNLNHDAMYWYRQDPGQGLRLIYYSQIVNDFQKGDIAEGYSVSREKKESFPLTVTSAQKNPTAFYLCASSIAAGLAETQYFGPGTRLLVL.

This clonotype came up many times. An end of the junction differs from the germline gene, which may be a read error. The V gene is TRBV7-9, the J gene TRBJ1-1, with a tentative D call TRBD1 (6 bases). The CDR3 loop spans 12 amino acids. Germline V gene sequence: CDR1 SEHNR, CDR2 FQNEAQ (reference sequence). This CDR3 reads CASSLGATEAFF. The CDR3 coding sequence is TGCGCCAGCAGCTTGGGGGCGACTGAAGCTTTCTTT.

CDR3 DNA: TGTGCCAGCAGCCCAAACCAACTAATAATCCACTTT. Translation: CASSPNQLIIHF. This sequence joins TRBV6-1 and TRBJ1-6; D is unclear. CDR1 is MNHNS and CDR2 is SASEGT in the germline V gene. CDR3 length equals 12 residues. V was trimmed by 6 bases and J by 17 bases, leaving 17 bases between them.